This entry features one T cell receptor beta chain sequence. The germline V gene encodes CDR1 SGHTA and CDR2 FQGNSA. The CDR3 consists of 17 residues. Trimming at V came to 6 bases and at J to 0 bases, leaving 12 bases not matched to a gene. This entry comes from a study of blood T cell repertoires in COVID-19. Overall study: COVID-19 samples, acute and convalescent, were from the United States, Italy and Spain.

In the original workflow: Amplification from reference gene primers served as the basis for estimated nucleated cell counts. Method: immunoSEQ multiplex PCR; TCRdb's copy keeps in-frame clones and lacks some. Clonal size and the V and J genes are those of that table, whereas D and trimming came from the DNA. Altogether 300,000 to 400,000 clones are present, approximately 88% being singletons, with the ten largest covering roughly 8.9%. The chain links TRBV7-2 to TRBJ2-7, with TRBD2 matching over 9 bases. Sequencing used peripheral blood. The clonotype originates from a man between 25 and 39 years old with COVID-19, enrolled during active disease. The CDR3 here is CASRSPRVAGVSYEQYF. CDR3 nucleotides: TGTGCCAGCAGATCGCCGAGGGTAGCGGGGGTCTCCTACGAGCAGTACTTC.